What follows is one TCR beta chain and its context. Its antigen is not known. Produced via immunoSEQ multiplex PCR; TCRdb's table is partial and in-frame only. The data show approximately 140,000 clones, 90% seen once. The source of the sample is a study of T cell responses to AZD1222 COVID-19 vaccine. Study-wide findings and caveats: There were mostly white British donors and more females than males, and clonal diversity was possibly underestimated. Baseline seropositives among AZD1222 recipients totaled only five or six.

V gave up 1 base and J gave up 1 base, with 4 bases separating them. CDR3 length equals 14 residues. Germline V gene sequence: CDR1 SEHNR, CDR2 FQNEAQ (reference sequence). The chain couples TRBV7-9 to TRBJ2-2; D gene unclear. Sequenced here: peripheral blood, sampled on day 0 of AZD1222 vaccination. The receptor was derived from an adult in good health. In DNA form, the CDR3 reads TGTGCCAGCAGCTTAGGCCTGAACACCGGGGAGCTGTTTTTT. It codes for CASSLGLNTGELFF.